This T cell receptor beta chain was captured in a study of blood T cell repertoires in COVID-19. Whole-study context: Italy, Spain and the United States were the sources of the convalescent and acute COVID-19 samples. Sources were T cells, B-cell-depleted T cells, or PBMCs; the material itself was cDNA or gDNA.

How the authors handled the data: Nucleated cell number was recorded as an estimate derived from reference gene primer amplification. Assay used: immunoSEQ multiplex PCR; TCRdb lists only in-frame clones, some missing. Clonal size and the V and J genes are those of that table, whereas D and trimming came from the DNA. The repertoire has fewer than 150,000 clones, approximately 90% of them found once; the top ten carry around 8.4%. This CDR3 is 15 amino acids long. The V end lost 1 base, the J end lost 3 bases, and 14 bases lay between the germline ends. CDR1 and CDR2 (germline): SGHKS, YYEKEE (reference sequence).

Sequenced material: peripheral blood. The chain links TRBV5-5 to TRBJ2-7, with a weak D call TRBD1 (6 bases). The TCR comes from an older woman who had recovered from COVID-19. In DNA, the CDR3 is TGTGCCAGCAGCTTGTCGGGACAAGGCTACTACGAGCAGTACTTC. It specifies CASSLSGQGYYEQYF.